This T cell receptor (beta chain) emerged from a study of shared clonotypes between healthy human individuals (dated by TCRdb to 2018 to 2021). Study-wide context: A couple of women and a few men aged 18 to 49 years were included in the cohort. To estimate repertoire size and how much clonotype sharing occurs between individuals, the study deeply sequenced the blood TCR repertoires of roughly 5 healthy adults. Libraries were prepared and TCR repertoires were sequenced by different laboratories using diverse techniques, in order to increase sequencing depth and limit assay-specific biases. Per donor, leukapheresis produced somewhere between about 0.94 and 9 billion PBMCs. The research as a whole found: Sampling was restricted to blood, and TCR repertoires in tissues likely differ from the TCR repertoires found in blood. Pairwise subsampling led to the expectation that sequencing depth would affect the degree of clonotype sharing among donors. The genetic and exposure-history diversity represented was limited by the small number of donors.

Trimming costs V 3 bases and J 8 bases, and their ends lie 14 bases apart. The cysteine opens and the phenylalanine closes a CDR3 of 14 amino acids. Just the 42-base CDR3 DNA is kept, in frame starting at base 1. Looking up the germline V gene yields CDR1 MNHNS and CDR2 SASEGT. Note on this clone: No cognate antigen has been identified for it. No base qualities exist here, and no much larger clone lies one base off it.

The donors were healthy, HIV-negative adults who had no recently reported acute infections or vaccinations. Every donor was a Caucasian adult residing in Nashville, Tennessee, USA. For unsorted samples, tens of millions of PBMCs were counted, and genomic DNA was extracted using the QIAamp DNA Blood Mini kit. Blood was obtained by leukapheresis, after which PBMCs were separated by Ficoll-Histopaque density gradient centrifugation and cryopreserved in liquid nitrogen vapor phase. Using the deep immunoSEQ assay, multiplex PCR amplified TCR CDR3 regions from genomic DNA. For each cell subset, the extracted genomic DNA was distributed evenly across all wells of several immunoSEQ 96-well plates, and each plate served as one replicate. For unsorted PBMC, around 300 ng genomic DNA, equal to 25,000 to 35,000 T cell genomes, was loaded into each replicate PCR. Ten immunoSEQ deep assay plates were used to sequence unsorted PBMC genomic DNA. Purified libraries were quantified with a Qubit 3.0 fluorometer, sized on a Bioanalyzer 2100, and re-quantified with the KAPA Library Quantification kit. Every immunoSEQ 96-well plate was sequenced on a dedicated single-read 150-cycle Illumina NextSeq 550 flow cell. Per the source publication's procedure: Because the immunoSEQ output included only junctional sequences and no quality scores, the filtering could not be the same as the filtering used for full-length reads. To assign V/J genes and CDR3, sequences were annotated using PyIR, a Python wrapper for IgBLAST v1.9, with IMGT germline references. Any read was removed if the V/J assignment was weak (E-value above 1e-6), the CDR3 was missing, or the read contained stop codons, out-of-frame junctions, or ambiguous translated residues. V3J clonotypes were defined by identical inferred V gene, J gene, and CDR3 amino acid sequence. Percentage overlap between repertoires was calculated by dividing the number of shared unique clonotypes by the size of the smaller repertoire. RTK rarefaction, the Chao1 estimator, and Recon v2.1 estimates of unobserved clonotypes were used to assess repertoire richness. As stored in TCRdb, this immuneACCESS dataset retains in-frame rearrangements with V and J assigned. A fraction of the clones does not appear; measured against another copy, unresolved V genes explain less than half of the discrepancy, and the remainder lacks a known reason. V and J calls and clone size come straight from that table; D and trimming were deduced from the DNA. Present in this sample are about 560,000 clones, roughly 79% of which were seen just once. The ten largest clones add up to approximately 12% of the sample.

Sequencing input: PBMCs. The sequence was collected from a woman between 40 and 50 years old in good health. Some clones in this sample may be carry-over from other donors' samples. The V gene is TRBV6-1 and the J gene is TRBJ2-1; TRBD1 is possibly the D segment (6 matching bases). The DNA sequence is given as TGTGCCAGCAGTGACAGGCAGGGGTTGGATGAGCAGTTCTTC. Its protein reads: CASSDRQGLDEQFF.